This TCR beta chain was captured in a study of blood T cell repertoires in COVID-19. The CDR3 runs 16 residues. V shed 4 bases, J shed 3 bases, and the junction held 10 bases outside the gene matches. Germline V gene sequence: CDR1 SGDLS, CDR2 YYNGEE. The data were produced by immunoSEQ multiplex PCR, yet TCRdb's version contains in-frame clones alone and is incomplete. The sample contains just under 250,000 clones, roughly 89% of which appear only once. The sample comprised PBMCs or T cells enriched from blood (not recorded which). The source of this sequence is a woman aged 25 to 45 who had recovered from COVID-19. This rearrangement joins TRBV9 to TRBJ2-1, with TRBD2 matching 7 bases. The CDR3 is CASSIDGAGNYNEQFF. As DNA, the CDR3 is TGTGCCAGCAGCATAGACGGAGCGGGAAACTACAATGAGCAGTTCTTC.